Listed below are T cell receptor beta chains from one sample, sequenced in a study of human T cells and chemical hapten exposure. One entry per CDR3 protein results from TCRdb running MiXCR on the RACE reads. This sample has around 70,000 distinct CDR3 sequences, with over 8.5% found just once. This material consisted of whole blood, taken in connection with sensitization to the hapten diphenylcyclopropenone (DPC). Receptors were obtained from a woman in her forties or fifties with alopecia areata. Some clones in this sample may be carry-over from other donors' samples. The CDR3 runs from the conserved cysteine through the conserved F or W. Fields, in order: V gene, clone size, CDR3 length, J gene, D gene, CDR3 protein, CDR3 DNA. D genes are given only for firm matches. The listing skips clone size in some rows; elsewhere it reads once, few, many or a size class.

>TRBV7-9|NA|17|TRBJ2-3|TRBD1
CASSPVGTESSTDTQYF
TGTGCCAGCAGCCCCGTCGGGACAGAATCTAGCACAGATACGCAGTATTTT
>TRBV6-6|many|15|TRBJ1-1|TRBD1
CASSRRGQGYTEAFF
TGTGCCAGCAGTAGACGAGGACAGGGGTACACTGAAGCTTTCTTT
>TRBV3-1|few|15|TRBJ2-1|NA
CASSQGVLAGNEQFF
TGTGCCAGCAGCCAAGGGGTTCTAGCTGGCAATGAGCAGTTCTTC
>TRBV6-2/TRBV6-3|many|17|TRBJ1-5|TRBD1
CASSTRTGRGYNQPQHF
TGTGCCAGCAGTACCCGGACAGGGAGAGGCTACAATCAGCCCCAGCATTTT
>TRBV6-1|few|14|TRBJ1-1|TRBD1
CASSERTGSAEAFF
TGTGCCAGCAGTGAACGGACAGGAAGTGCTGAAGCTTTCTTT
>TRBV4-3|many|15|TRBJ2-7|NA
CASSQDQHSSYEQYF
TGCGCCAGCAGCCAAGATCAGCACAGCTCCTACGAGCAGTACTTC
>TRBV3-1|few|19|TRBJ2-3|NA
CASSLAKFTGQGDTDTQYF
TGTGCCAGCAGTCTAGCCAAATTCACAGGCCAAGGGGACACAGATACGCAGTATTTT
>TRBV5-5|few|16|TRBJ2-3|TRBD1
CASSGNSGQSTDTQYF
TGTGCCAGCAGCGGAAATTCGGGACAGAGCACAGATACGCAGTATTTT
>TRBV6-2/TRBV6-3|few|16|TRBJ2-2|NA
CASSYIGTPNTGELFF
TGTGCCAGCAGTTACATCGGGACACCCAACACCGGGGAGCTGTTTTTT
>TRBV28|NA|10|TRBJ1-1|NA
CASSLEEAFF
TGTGCCAGCAGTTTAGAAGAAGCTTTCTTT
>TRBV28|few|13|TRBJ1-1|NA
CASNPGDWTEAFF
TGTGCCAGCAATCCAGGGGATTGGACTGAAGCTTTCTTT
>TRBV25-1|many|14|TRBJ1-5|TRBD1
CASSSTGANQPQHF
TGTGCCAGCAGTAGTACAGGGGCCAATCAGCCCCAGCATTTT
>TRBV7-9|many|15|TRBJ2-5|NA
CASSSVGAGRETQYF
TGTGCCAGCAGCTCTGTGGGGGCCGGAAGAGAGACCCAGTACTTC
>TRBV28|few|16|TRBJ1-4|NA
CASNRGWGVPNEKLFF
TGTGCCAGCAACCGCGGGTGGGGGGTCCCTAATGAAAAACTGTTTTTT
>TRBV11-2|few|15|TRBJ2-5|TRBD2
CASSLVLAGRETQYF
TGTGCCAGCAGCTTAGTACTAGCGGGGCGAGAGACCCAGTACTTC